This is a list of T cell receptor beta chains from one sample in a study of T cells in Graves' hyperthyroidism and ophthalmopathy. TCRdb called the multiplex PCR reads again in MiXCR, with one record for every CDR3 protein. This repertoire shows about 350,000 distinct CDR3 sequences, 17% found once; its top ten account for approximately 30%. Sequencing used blood. The receptors shown here come from a woman aged 25-40 years with Graves' hyperthyroidism that later progressed to Graves' ophthalmopathy. Both conserved end residues are part of each CDR3. Each record gives: D gene, clone size, J gene, V gene, CDR3 protein, CDR3 DNA. A D gene is named only where the DNA matches it firmly. A clone size is listed for some rows: how often the clone was seen (once, few, many), or a class if it is expanded.

d_call: TRBD1
clone_size: many
j_call: TRBJ1-1
v_call: TRBV29-1
cdr3_aa: CSAHAQGGNTEAFF
cdr3_nt: TGCAGCGCTCACGCGCAGGGGGGGAACACTGAAGCTTTCTTT

d_call: .
clone_size: many
j_call: TRBJ1-3
v_call: TRBV28
cdr3_aa: CASRGRTPSGNTIYF
cdr3_nt: TGTGCCAGCAGGGGACGGACACCCTCTGGAAACACCATATATTTT

d_call: .
clone_size: many
j_call: TRBJ2-1
v_call: TRBV10-3
cdr3_aa: CAISESGSSYNEQFF
cdr3_nt: TGTGCCATCAGTGAGTCTGGGAGCTCCTACAATGAGCAGTTCTTC

d_call: .
clone_size: many
j_call: TRBJ2-3
v_call: TRBV5-1
cdr3_aa: CASSLEGSPTDTQYF
cdr3_nt: TGCGCCAGCAGCTTGGAGGGTAGCCCCACAGATACGCAGTATTTT

d_call: .
clone_size: many
j_call: TRBJ1-2
v_call: TRBV5-1
cdr3_aa: CASSSTENYGYTF
cdr3_nt: TGCGCCAGCAGCTCTACAGAAAACTATGGCTACACCTTC

d_call: TRBD2
clone_size: .
j_call: TRBJ2-3
v_call: TRBV2
cdr3_aa: CASSILGLAGADTQYF
cdr3_nt: TGTGCCAGCAGCATTCTTGGACTAGCGGGAGCAGATACGCAGTATTTT

d_call: .
clone_size: few
j_call: TRBJ1-1
v_call: TRBV14
cdr3_aa: CASALYRSGNTEAFF
cdr3_nt: TGTGCCAGCGCTTTATACAGGTCTGGGAACACTGAAGCTTTCTTT

d_call: .
clone_size: .
j_call: TRBJ2-1
v_call: TRBV12-3/TRBV12-4
cdr3_aa: CASTLSASYNEQFF
cdr3_nt: TGTGCCAGCACCCTTTCGGCCTCCTACAATGAGCAGTTCTTC

d_call: .
clone_size: many
j_call: TRBJ2-7
v_call: TRBV18
cdr3_aa: CASSLSGGTSYEQYF
cdr3_nt: TGTGCCAGCTCACTATCCGGGGGAACCTCCTACGAGCAGTACTTC

d_call: .
clone_size: many
j_call: TRBJ1-2
v_call: TRBV6-1
cdr3_aa: CASSRRQNYGYTF
cdr3_nt: TGTGCCAGCAGCCGCCGACAGAACTATGGCTACACCTTC